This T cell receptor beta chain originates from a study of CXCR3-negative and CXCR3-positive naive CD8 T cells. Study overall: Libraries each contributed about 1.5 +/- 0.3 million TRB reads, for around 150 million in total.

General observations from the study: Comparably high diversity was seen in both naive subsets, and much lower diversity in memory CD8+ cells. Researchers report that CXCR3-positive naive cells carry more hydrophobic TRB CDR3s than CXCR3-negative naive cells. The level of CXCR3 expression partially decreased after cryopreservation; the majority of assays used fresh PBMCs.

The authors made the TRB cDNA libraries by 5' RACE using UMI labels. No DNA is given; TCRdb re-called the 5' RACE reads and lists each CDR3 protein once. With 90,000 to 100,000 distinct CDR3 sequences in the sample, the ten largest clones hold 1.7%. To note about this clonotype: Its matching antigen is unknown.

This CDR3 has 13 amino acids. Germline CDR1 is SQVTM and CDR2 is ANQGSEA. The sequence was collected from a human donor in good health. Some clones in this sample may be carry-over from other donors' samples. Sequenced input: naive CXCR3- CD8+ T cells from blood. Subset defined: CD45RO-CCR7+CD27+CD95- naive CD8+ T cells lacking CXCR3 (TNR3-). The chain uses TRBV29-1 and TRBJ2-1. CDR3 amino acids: CSALTSYHNEKFF.